Listed below are T cell receptor beta chains from one sample, sequenced in a study of T cell responses to AZD1222 COVID-19 vaccine. The assay was immunoSEQ multiplex PCR, and TCRdb's table has in-frame clones only and misses some. The sample holds around 97,000 clones, 91% seen once. Sequenced here: peripheral blood, sampled on day 0 of AZD1222 vaccination. These receptors were collected from an adult in good health. Each CDR3 is given with its conserved first and last residue. Each record gives: D gene, clone size, J gene, V gene, CDR3 protein, CDR3 DNA. D genes are given only for firm matches. The size of a clone is reported for some rows only, either as once, few or many, or as a class for expanded clones.

.,.,TRBJ1-5,TRBV5-6,CASSMTAGEPQHF,TGTGCCAGCAGCATGACGGCTGGGGAGCCCCAGCATTTT
.,few,TRBJ1-2,TRBV27,CASRGIMAGENYGYTF,TGTGCCAGCAGAGGGATAATGGCAGGGGAAAACTATGGCTACACCTTC
TRBD2,.,TRBJ2-2,TRBV5-1,CASSLLAGGPGELFF,TGCGCCAGCAGCTTGCTAGCGGGAGGGCCCGGGGAGCTGTTTTTT
.,.,TRBJ2-3,TRBV7-6,CASSLGADTQYF,TGTGCCAGCAGCTTAGGGGCAGATACGCAGTATTTT
TRBD1,.,TRBJ1-2,TRBV13,CASSLGRARGNYGYTF,TGTGCCAGCAGCTTAGGCCGGGCCAGGGGGAACTATGGCTACACCTTC
.,few,TRBJ1-6,TRBV4-3,CASSQEGVGSPLHF,TGCGCCAGCAGCCAAGAGGGGGTTGGATCACCCCTCCACTTT
.,once,TRBJ1-2,TRBV19,CASSPNYQGPLAYTF,TGTGCCAGTAGTCCGAATTATCAGGGTCCCCTGGCTTACACCTTC
TRBD1,.,TRBJ2-5,TRBV6-5,CASSYSGTGLSETQYF,TGTGCCAGCAGTTACTCGGGGACAGGTTTAAGCGAGACCCAGTACTTC
.,once,TRBJ2-7,TRBV6-5,CASSAGGLADWRQYF,TGTGCCAGCTCCGCGGGCGGGCTAGCCGACTGGAGGCAGTACTTC
.,.,TRBJ1-4,TRBV5-1,CASSPGQGNRLFF,TGCGCCAGCAGCCCCGGCCAGGGAAACAGACTGTTTTTT
.,.,TRBJ2-1,TRBV29-1,CSVRGAGNYNEQFF,TGCAGCGTCCGGGGGGCGGGAAACTACAATGAGCAGTTCTTC
TRBD1,.,TRBJ1-1,TRBV28,CASRGQAGTEAFF,TGTGCCAGCAGGGGACAGGCGGGCACTGAAGCTTTCTTT
.,.,TRBJ2-1,TRBV5-1,CASSREFGSYNEQFF,TGCGCCAGCAGCCGTGAGTTTGGGAGTTACAATGAGCAGTTCTTC
.,.,TRBJ2-1,TRBV11-3,CASSLEGGPPYNEQFF,TGTGCCAGCAGCTTAGAAGGGGGACCCCCCTACAATGAGCAGTTCTTC
.,.,TRBJ2-7,TRBV24-1,CATSQTSYEQYF,TGTGCCACCAGTCAAACATCCTACGAGCAGTACTTC
.,once,TRBJ1-5,TRBV4-2,CASSQDRGSHQPQHF,TGTGCCAGCAGCCAAGATCGCGGGAGCCATCAGCCCCAGCATTTT
TRBD1,.,TRBJ2-5,TRBV11-2,CASSLASTGGETQYF,TGTGCCAGCAGCTTAGCCTCTACAGGGGGAGAGACCCAGTACTTC
TRBD1,.,TRBJ2-1,TRBV19,CASLIRTGSRNEQFF,TGTGCCAGCCTAATACGGACAGGGAGTCGGAATGAGCAGTTCTTC
TRBD1,.,TRBJ2-7,TRBV29-1,CSVASLGQGREQYF,TGCAGCGTTGCCTCGTTGGGACAGGGGCGAGAGCAGTACTTC
.,.,TRBJ1-1,TRBV5-4,CASSLSLNTEAFF,TGTGCCAGCAGCTTAAGCCTCAACACTGAAGCTTTCTTT
.,few,TRBJ2-7,TRBV3-1/TRBV3-2,CASSHLYPSGTPYEQYF,TGTGCCAGCAGCCATCTGTACCCGTCCGGGACACCCTACGAGCAGTACTTC
TRBD1,.,TRBJ1-1,TRBV28,CASSFSGTGLWTEAFF,TGTGCCAGCAGTTTTTCCGGGACAGGGCTGTGGACTGAAGCTTTCTTT
TRBD1,.,TRBJ1-2,TRBV28,CASRGTGLNYGYTF,TGTGCCAGCAGAGGGACAGGCCTTAACTATGGCTACACCTTC
.,.,TRBJ1-4,TRBV7-9,CASSLEAGMGEKLFF,TGTGCCAGCAGCTTAGAGGCAGGGATGGGAGAAAAACTGTTTTTT
.,.,TRBJ2-3,TRBV7-9,CASSRAGVDTQYF,TGTGCCAGCAGCCGGGCAGGGGTCGATACGCAGTATTTT
.,.,TRBJ2-2,TRBV5-4,CASSWSLHSGWLFF,TGTGCCAGCAGCTGGAGTCTCCACTCTGGTTGGCTGTTTTTT
.,.,TRBJ2-4,TRBV23-1,CASSPLLRSVAKNIQYF,TGCGCCAGCAGTCCACTTCTTCGAAGTGTAGCCAAAAACATTCAGTACTTC
TRBD1,.,TRBJ1-1,TRBV30,CAWKRGTANTEAFF,TGTGCCTGGAAAAGGGGGACAGCGAACACTGAAGCTTTCTTT
.,once,TRBJ2-7,TRBV28,CASSRRGTYEQYF,TGTGCCAGCAGTCGCAGGGGAACCTACGAGCAGTACTTC
.,.,TRBJ1-6,TRBV18,CASSNQGENSPLHF,TGTGCCAGCTCTAACCAAGGTGAAAATTCACCCCTCCACTTT
TRBD1,.,TRBJ1-2,TRBV28,CASTSPTGGNYGYTF,TGTGCCAGCACCTCACCGACAGGGGGTAACTATGGCTACACCTTC
TRBD1,.,TRBJ2-7,TRBV6-2/TRBV6-3,CASSYPGQGIYEQYF,TGTGCCAGCAGTTACCCGGGACAGGGGATATACGAGCAGTACTTC
TRBD1,.,TRBJ1-2,TRBV12-3/TRBV12-4,CASTPQGRQGYTF,TGTGCCAGCACACCACAGGGGAGGCAGGGCTACACCTTC
.,.,TRBJ2-5,TRBV3-1/TRBV3-2,CASSRSGTPRETQYF,TGTGCCAGCAGTCGCTCCGGGACACCGCGGGAGACCCAGTACTTC
.,.,TRBJ1-4,TRBV28,CASSLRQGLEKLFF,TGTGCCAGCAGTTTAAGGCAGGGGCTTGAAAAACTGTTTTTT
.,.,TRBJ2-7,TRBV6-5,CASRRTDFATYEQYF,TGTGCCAGCAGGCGCACGGACTTTGCTACCTACGAGCAGTACTTC
.,.,TRBJ1-2,TRBV14,CASSMNFRENYGYTF,TGTGCCAGCAGCATGAATTTCCGGGAGAACTATGGCTACACCTTC
.,.,TRBJ1-2,TRBV11-2,CASSLDGYGYTF,TGTGCCAGCAGCTTAGATGGCTATGGCTACACCTTC
.,.,TRBJ1-2,TRBV7-7,CASSRPGDSHKRYGYTF,TGTGCCAGCAGCCGACCTGGCGACAGCCATAAACGGTATGGCTACACCTTC
TRBD1,.,TRBJ1-5,TRBV19,CASSGQGTQPQHF,TGTGCCAGTAGTGGACAGGGAACGCAGCCCCAGCATTTT
TRBD2,.,TRBJ2-7,TRBV11-2,CASASGTSNEQYF,TGTGCCAGTGCCTCCGGGACTAGTAACGAGCAGTACTTC
TRBD2,.,TRBJ2-7,TRBV9,CASSPHGLAGSYEQYF,TGTGCCAGCAGCCCGCACGGGCTAGCGGGGTCCTACGAGCAGTACTTC
TRBD2,.,TRBJ2-2,TRBV15,CATSKSGGLGTGELFF,TGTGCCACCAGCAAATCGGGGGGGCTGGGCACCGGGGAGCTGTTTTTT
TRBD2,.,TRBJ2-1,TRBV6-5,CASSFRTSGNNEQFF,TGTGCCAGCAGTTTCCGGACTAGCGGGAACAATGAGCAGTTCTTC
.,.,TRBJ2-7,TRBV7-9,CASSFRGNSYEQYF,TGTGCCAGCAGCTTCCGGGGGAACTCCTACGAGCAGTACTTC
.,.,TRBJ2-1,TRBV9,CASSVATPSSYNEQFF,TGTGCCAGCAGCGTAGCTACGCCTAGCTCCTACAATGAGCAGTTCTTC
.,.,TRBJ2-5,TRBV10-3,CAVSQGLLRDQYF,TGTGCCGTGTCGCAGGGATTGCTCAGGGACCAGTACTTC
.,.,TRBJ2-7,TRBV28,CASIPAPGNSYEQYF,TGTGCCAGCATCCCAGCGCCGGGGAACTCCTACGAGCAGTACTTC
TRBD2,once,TRBJ2-7,TRBV5-4,CASRLAGAYEQYF,TGTGCCTCCAGACTAGCGGGTGCCTACGAGCAGTACTTC
.,.,TRBJ1-5,TRBV28,CASSLWAQPQHF,TGTGCCAGCAGTTTATGGGCTCAGCCCCAGCATTTT